These 19 T cell receptor beta chains were all obtained from the same sample, sequenced in a study of T cells in Graves' hyperthyroidism and ophthalmopathy. From RNA transcripts, TCR beta CDR3 regions were amplified. A set of HTBI primers served as the primers for a first-round RT-PCR of the TCR CDR3. TCRdb reprocessed the multiplex PCR reads via MiXCR and lists one record per CDR3 protein. Of 340,000 or so distinct CDR3 sequences listed, roughly a fifth are singletons. The sample taken for sequencing was blood. Receptor source: a woman between 45 and 60 years old with Graves' hyperthyroidism.

This clonotype appeared many times. The chain employs TRBV20-1 and TRBJ2-7; the match to TRBD2 covers 7 bases. V shed 0 bases and J 3 bases; nucleotides not matched to a gene: 5. This CDR3 has 14 residues. CDR1 DFQATT and CDR2 SNEGSKA come from the germline V gene (reference sequence). CDR3 nucleotide sequence: TGCAGTGCTAGAGATCGGGACTATGGCTACGAGCAGTACTTC. Protein sequence: CSARDRDYGYEQYF.

Only a few counts were recorded for this clonotype. In this CDR3 the conserved last residue, phenylalanine or tryptophan, is missing, so a read error is likely. This chain uses TRBV28 with TRBJ1-1; D gene uncertain. The CDR3 length is 13 residues. V was cut by 5 bases and J by 0 bases, with 7 bases left in between. Germline CDR1 and CDR2: MDHEN and SYDVKM. CDR3 sequence reads: CASSPHLNTEAFL. The CDR3, as DNA: TGTGCCAGCAGTCCTCATCTGAACACTGAAGCTTTCCTT.

This clonotype was counted many times. The chain uses TRBV3-1 and TRBJ1-2, with 8 nucleotides matching TRBD1. Germline V gene lookup returns CDR1 LGHDT and CDR2 YNNKEL (reference sequence). The CDR3 is made up of 15 amino acids. The V and J ends lost 2 bases and 4 bases, in that order; junction bases with no gene match: 6. The CDR3 nucleotides are TGTGCCAGCAGCCAAACGCGCGGACAGGGCTATGGCTACACCTTC. It is translated as CASSQTRGQGYGYTF.

This chain connects TRBV29-1 to TRBJ2-4; D could derive from TRBD1 or TRBD2 (5 bases each). There are 13 residues in the CDR3. CDR1 is SQVTM and CDR2 is ANQGSEA in the germline V gene. V was cut by 4 bases and J by 5 bases, with 12 bases left in between. The CDR3 sequence: CSVVGVFENIQYF. The CDR3 nucleotides read TGCAGCGTTGTGGGGGTTTTTGAAAACATTCAGTACTTC.

The sample holds many counts of this clonotype. The chain links TRBV19 to TRBJ2-7; 8 bases align to TRBD1. Germline CDR1 is LNHDA and CDR2 is SQIVND (reference sequence). This CDR3 is 15 amino acids long. V gave up 4 bases and J gave up 2 bases; unmatched junction bases: 7. This CDR3 is CASSSAGTGAYEQYF. The CDR3 nucleotides are TGTGCCAGTAGTAGCGCCGGGACAGGAGCCTACGAGCAGTACTTC.

The chain carries TRBV18 and TRBJ1-1; D gene uncertain. The CDR3 runs to 15 residues. V was cut by 7 bases and J by 1 base, with 16 bases left in between. CDR1 and CDR2 from the germline V gene are KGHSH and LQKENI. The CDR3 protein is CASLPQQSRNTEAFF. CDR3 bases: TGTGCCAGCTTACCCCAGCAGAGCAGGAACACTGAAGCTTTCTTT.

This clonotype was seen a handful of times. This chain uses TRBV9 with TRBJ1-1; maybe TRBD1 (6 bases). This CDR3 is 18 amino acids long. Deletions cut 0 bases from V and 3 bases from J, with 21 bases between. CDR1 is SGDLS and CDR2 is YYNGEE in the germline V gene. CDR3 amino acids: CASSVADAGAYLDTEAFF. The DNA for the CDR3 is TGTGCCAGCAGCGTAGCTGACGCAGGGGCCTACCTGGACACTGAAGCTTTCTTT. The entire variable domain, with the rest obtained from reference TRBV9 and TRBJ1-1, is as follows: DSGVTQTPKHLITATGQRVTLRCSPRSGDLSVYWYQQSLDQGLQFLIQYYNGEERAKGNILERFSAQQFPDLHSELNLSSLELGDSALYFCASSVADAGAYLDTEAFFGQGTRLTVV.

There are a few counts of this clonotype. The rearrangement links TRBV29-1 to TRBJ1-1; D gene ambiguous. CDR1 and CDR2 (germline): SQVTM, ANQGSEA. The V and J ends lost 7 bases and 0 bases respectively, with 6 bases between them. CDR3 length: 11 residues. CDR3 amino acids: CSAIMNTEAFF. For the CDR3, the DNA is TGCAGCGCTATAATGAACACTGAAGCTTTCTTT.

This clonotype was picked up many times. CDR3 in amino acids: CATSDWVGSGANVLTF. CDR3 nucleotide sequence: TGTGCCACCAGTGATTGGGTGGGCTCTGGGGCCAACGTCCTGACTTTC. The V call is TRBV24-1, the J call TRBJ2-6; D remains ambiguous. The germline V gene has CDR1 KGHDR and CDR2 SFDVKD. V lost 2 bases and J 0 bases, leaving 7 bases between the germline ends. The CDR3 contains 16 residues.

V usage is TRBV20-1 and J usage is TRBJ2-2, with D perhaps matching TRBD2 (6 bases). Germline V gene sequence: CDR1 DFQATT, CDR2 SNEGSKA (reference sequence). V was shortened by 4 bases and J by 6 bases, with 15 bases between the two germline ends. This CDR3 has 14 residues. The CDR3 DNA follows: TGCAGTGCTACACTAGCTCTCGAGGCCGGGGAGCTGTTTTTT. Translation: CSATLALEAGELFF.

Ten or more counts support this clonotype. The J gene is TRBJ1-2, the V gene TRBV13; D is uncertain. Germline CDR1 PRHDT, CDR2 FYEKMQ (reference sequence). Trimming took off 3 bases at V and 4 bases at J, with 12 bases between the two ends. The CDR3 loop spans 14 amino acids. The CDR3 is CASSFSYSGYGYTF. DNA of the CDR3: TGTGCCAGCAGCTTTTCTTACAGCGGCTATGGCTACACCTTC.

This clonotype has only one observation. In DNA form, the CDR3 reads TGTGCCAGCAGCACCCTCGATACCCAGTACTTC. Amino acids: CASSTLDTQYF. The V and J genes are TRBV7-6 and TRBJ2-5, with D unclear. This CDR3 has 11 amino acids. V was cut by 5 bases and J by 8 bases, with 9 bases left in between. Germline CDR1 and CDR2: SGHVS and FNYEAQ.

This clonotype came up many times. The gene calls are TRBV30 and TRBJ1-2; the D gene is possibly TRBD1 (5 bases). This CDR3 region has 14 residues. Trimming left V 5 bases short and J 7 bases short, with 20 bases between. Germline-derived CDR1 and CDR2 are GTSNPN and SVGIG (reference sequence). CDR3 protein: CAWYLGTGYSGYTF. In DNA form, the CDR3 reads TGTGCCTGGTATCTCGGGACCGGCTATTCTGGCTACACCTTC.

This clonotype was seen at least ten times. The rearrangement joins TRBV28 to TRBJ2-1, with TRBD2 matching over 8 bases. V lost 4 bases and J lost 5; bases outside the gene matches: 4. Germline CDR1 and CDR2: MDHEN and SYDVKM. This CDR3 is 14 amino acids long. CDR3 in amino acids: CASSSGGPDNEQFF. In DNA form, the CDR3 reads TGTGCCAGCAGTTCGGGAGGGCCGGACAATGAGCAGTTCTTC.

This clonotype has only a few counts. This chain connects TRBV19 to TRBJ1-1; tentatively, D is TRBD1 (5 bases). V lost 6 bases to trimming and J lost 5 bases, with 22 bases between them. This CDR3 region has 16 residues. Germline V CDR1 and CDR2: LNHDA, SQIVND (reference sequence). In DNA form, the CDR3 reads TGTGCCAGTAGACCCCTCCTGGGACTCCGGAGGACTGAAGCTTTCTTT. The encoded protein is CASRPLLGLRRTEAFF.

There are many counts of this clonotype. The chain has TRBV20-1 and TRBJ2-1; 10 nucleotides line up with TRBD2. The CDR3 contains 15 residues. After removal of 2 bases from V and 4 bases from J, the junction contained 5 bases not matched to a gene. Germline V lookup: CDR1 DFQATT, CDR2 SNEGSKA (reference sequence). Written as DNA, the CDR3 is TGCAGTGCTAGAAGGACTAGCGGAGTTTACAATGAGCAGTTCTTC. Residues: CSARRTSGVYNEQFF.

The chain uses TRBV5-1 and TRBJ2-3, with 7 nucleotides matching TRBD2. CDR1 and CDR2 (germline): SGHRS, YFSETQ. V shed 5 bases, J shed 6 bases, and the junction held 12 bases outside the gene matches. This CDR3 has 15 amino acids. CDR3 protein: CASRPRTSDTDTQYF. The CDR3 bases are TGCGCCAGCAGGCCCCGGACTAGTGACACGGATACGCAGTATTTT.

Relative to its sample, this clonotype is medium-sized (0.01 to 0.1%). The V gene is TRBV24-1, the J gene TRBJ2-1, with 8 nucleotides matching TRBD1. The CDR3 is 15 residues long. Germline loops: CDR1 KGHDR, CDR2 SFDVKD. The trim removed 0 bases at V and 4 bases at J, leaving 1 base unmatched. The CDR3 coding sequence is TGTGCCACCAGTGATTTGGGACAGGGTTACAATGAGCAGTTCTTC. Protein: CATSDLGQGYNEQFF.

This clonotype was counted many times. This chain uses TRBV2 with TRBJ1-1; D is unclear. The CDR3 loop spans 12 amino acids. Germline V gene sequence: CDR1 SNHLY, CDR2 FYNNEI. Trimming shortened V by 7 bases and J by 4 bases, and 10 bases separated the two germline ends. The CDR3 DNA reads as TGTGCCAGCATCCGACCCGTCACTGAAGCTTTCTTT. Protein: CASIRPVTEAFF.